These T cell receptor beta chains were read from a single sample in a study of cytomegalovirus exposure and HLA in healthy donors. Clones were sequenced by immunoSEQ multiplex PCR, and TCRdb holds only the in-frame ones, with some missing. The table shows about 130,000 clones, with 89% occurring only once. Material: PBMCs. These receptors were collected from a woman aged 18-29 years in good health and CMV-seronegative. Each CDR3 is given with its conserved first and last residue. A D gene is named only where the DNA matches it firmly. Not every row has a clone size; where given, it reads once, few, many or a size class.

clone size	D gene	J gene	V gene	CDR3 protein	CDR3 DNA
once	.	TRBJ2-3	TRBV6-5	CASSRDSLTDTQYF	TGTGCCAGCAGTCGAGACAGTCTCACAGATACGCAGTATTTT
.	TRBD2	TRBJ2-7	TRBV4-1	CASSQEGGLALHEQYF	TGCGCCAGCAGCCAAGAAGGAGGACTAGCGCTCCACGAGCAGTACTTC
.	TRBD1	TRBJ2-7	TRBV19	CASSRGQGFVEQYF	TGTGCCAGTAGTAGGGGACAGGGTTTCGTCGAGCAGTACTTC
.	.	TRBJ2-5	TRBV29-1	CSVERQGLQETQYF	TGCAGCGTTGAAAGACAGGGACTCCAAGAGACCCAGTACTTC
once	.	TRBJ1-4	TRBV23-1	CASSPQGIYEKLFF	TGCGCCAGCAGTCCACAGGGAATATACGAAAAACTGTTTTTT
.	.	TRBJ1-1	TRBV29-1	CSVLEDTYATEAFF	TGCAGCGTCCTGGAAGACACGTATGCAACTGAAGCTTTCTTT
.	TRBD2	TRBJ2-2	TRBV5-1	CASSLELAGVTGELFF	TGCGCCAGCAGCTTGGAACTAGCGGGAGTGACCGGGGAGCTGTTTTTT
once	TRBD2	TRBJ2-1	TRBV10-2	CASIESGRNEQFF	TGCGCCAGCATCGAAAGCGGGAGAAATGAGCAGTTCTTC
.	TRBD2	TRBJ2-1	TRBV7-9	CASSFGTSGTRGQFF	TGTGCCAGCAGCTTTGGGACTAGCGGGACCCGAGGGCAGTTCTTC
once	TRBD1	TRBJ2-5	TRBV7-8	CASSSRPGGAGETQYF	TGTGCCAGCAGCTCACGACCAGGGGGCGCGGGGGAGACCCAGTACTTC
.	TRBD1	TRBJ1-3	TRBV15	CATSRVGTGGGNTIYF	TGTGCCACCAGCAGAGTCGGGACAGGGGGAGGAAACACCATATATTTT
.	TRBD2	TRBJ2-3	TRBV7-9	CASSPLASTDTQYF	TGTGCCAGCAGCCCACTAGCGAGCACAGATACGCAGTATTTT
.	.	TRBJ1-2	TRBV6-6	CASKPALTGRGGYTF	TGTGCCAGCAAACCCGCGTTGACAGGCCGAGGAGGCTACACCTTC
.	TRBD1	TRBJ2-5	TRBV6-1	CASSPRGLGETQYF	TGTGCCAGCAGCCCCAGGGGGCTAGGGGAGACCCAGTACTTC
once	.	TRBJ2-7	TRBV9	CASSGSSSAYEQYF	TGTGCCAGCAGCGGGTCGTCGAGCGCCTACGAGCAGTACTTC
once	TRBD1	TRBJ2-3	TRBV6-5	CASSYDRGRADTQYF	TGTGCCAGCAGTTACGACAGGGGGCGGGCAGATACGCAGTATTTT
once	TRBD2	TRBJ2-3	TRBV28	CASSLGPGLAGGFSTDTQYF	TGTGCCAGCAGTTTAGGACCGGGACTAGCGGGAGGTTTTAGCACAGATACGCAGTATTTT
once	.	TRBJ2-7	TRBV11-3	CASSSGGTGTGAYEQYF	TGTGCCAGCAGCTCGGGGGGAACCGGGACAGGAGCCTACGAGCAGTACTTC
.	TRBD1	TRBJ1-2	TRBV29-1	CSVESGGDYGYTF	TGCAGCGTTGAATCAGGGGGCGACTATGGCTACACCTTC
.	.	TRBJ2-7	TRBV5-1	CASRNRGSEDEQYF	TGCGCCAGCAGAAATAGAGGTAGCGAGGACGAGCAGTACTTC
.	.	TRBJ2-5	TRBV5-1	CASTQGSGETQYF	TGCGCCAGCACACAGGGATCAGGGGAGACCCAGTACTTC
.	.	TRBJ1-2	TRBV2	CASNDIDRTYNYGYTF	TGTGCCAGCAATGATATAGACAGGACCTATAACTATGGCTACACCTTC
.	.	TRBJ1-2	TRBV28	CASSPSGAGRGYTF	TGTGCCAGCAGCCCGAGTGGGGCAGGTCGGGGCTACACCTTC
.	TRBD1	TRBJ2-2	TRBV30	CAWMVRDRATGELFF	TGTGCCTGGATGGTCCGGGACAGGGCCACCGGGGAGCTGTTTTTT
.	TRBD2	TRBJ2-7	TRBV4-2	CASSQEVLTSGRAYEQYF	TGTGCCAGCAGCCAAGAAGTCCTAACTAGCGGGAGGGCCTACGAGCAGTACTTC
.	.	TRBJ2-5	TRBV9	CASSVGGGSETQYF	TGTGCCAGCAGCGTAGGAGGGGGATCAGAGACCCAGTACTTC
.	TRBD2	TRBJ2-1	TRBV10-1	CASSESTSGNDEQFF	TGCGCCAGCAGTGAGTCGACTAGCGGTAACGATGAGCAGTTCTTC
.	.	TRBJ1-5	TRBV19	CASKRSERNQPQHF	TGTGCCAGTAAGAGGTCGGAACGCAATCAGCCCCAGCATTTT
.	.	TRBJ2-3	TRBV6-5	CASSYRDYTDTQYF	TGTGCCAGCAGTTACAGAGATTACACAGATACGCAGTATTTT
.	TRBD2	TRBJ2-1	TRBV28	CASSLWSLAGRDNEQFF	TGTGCCAGCAGTTTATGGAGCCTAGCGGGGAGGGACAATGAGCAGTTCTTC
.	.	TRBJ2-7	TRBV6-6	CASSYLPGLHEQYF	TGTGCCAGCAGTTACCTGCCAGGTCTACACGAGCAGTACTTC
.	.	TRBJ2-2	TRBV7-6	CASSLSGNTGELFF	TGTGCCAGCAGCTTATCAGGGAACACCGGGGAGCTGTTTTTT
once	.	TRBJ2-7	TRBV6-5	CASSYSGGAVDEQYF	TGTGCCAGCAGTTACTCAGGGGGGGCGGTCGACGAGCAGTACTTC
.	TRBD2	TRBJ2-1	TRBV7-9	CASSSGTSSYNEQFF	TGTGCCAGCAGCTCCGGGACTAGCTCCTACAATGAGCAGTTCTTC
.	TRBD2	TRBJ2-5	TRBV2	CASRIAGGLGETQYF	TGTGCCAGCAGGATAGCGGGAGGTTTGGGAGAGACCCAGTACTTC
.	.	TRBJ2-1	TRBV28	CASSLAGPVNEQFF	TGTGCCAGCAGTTTAGCGGGACCGGTCAATGAGCAGTTCTTC
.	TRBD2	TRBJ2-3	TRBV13	CASGGLGTDTQYF	TGTGCCAGCGGAGGACTAGGCACAGATACGCAGTATTTT
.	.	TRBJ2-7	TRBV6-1	CASSPPGGEQYF	TGTGCCAGCAGCCCCCCCGGGGGCGAGCAGTACTTC
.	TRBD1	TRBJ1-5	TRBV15	CATSRGDRAYSNQPQHF	TGTGCCACCAGCAGAGGGGACAGGGCGTATAGCAATCAGCCCCAGCATTTT
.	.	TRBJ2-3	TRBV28	CASSFYGTLTDTQYF	TGTGCCAGCAGTTTTTATGGGACACTCACAGATACGCAGTATTTT
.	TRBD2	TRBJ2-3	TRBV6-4	CASSEAGAQDTQYF	TGTGCCAGCAGTGAAGCGGGAGCCCAAGATACGCAGTATTTT
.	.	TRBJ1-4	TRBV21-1	CASSTTTRQGGVETNEKLFF	TGTGCCAGCAGTACAACGACCCGACAGGGGGGGGTAGAAACTAATGAAAAACTGTTTTTT